The 5 T cell receptor beta chains below all came from one sample that was sequenced in a study of blood T cell repertoires in COVID-19. The data were produced by immunoSEQ multiplex PCR, yet TCRdb's version contains in-frame clones alone and is incomplete. Of 45,000 to 70,000 clones listed, approximately 78% are singletons. Sequencing was carried out using peripheral blood. These receptors all come from a woman older than 75 with acute or convalescent COVID-19.

The chain combines TRBV28 with TRBJ1-5, with D possibly being TRBD1 (5 bases). Trimming removed 6 bases at V and 6 bases at J, with 15 bases between. The CDR3 covers 14 residues. Germline loops: CDR1 MDHEN, CDR2 SYDVKM. CDR3 in DNA: TGTGCCAGCAGGTTACCCCTGGGGGGTCAGCCCCAGCATTTT. As protein: CASRLPLGGQPQHF.

The table lists this clone with a few counts. This chain links TRBV5-6 with TRBJ1-2, with 8 bases fitting TRBD1. The V gene's germline CDR1 is SGHDT and CDR2 YYEEEE. Trimming removed 4 bases from V and 7 bases from J; junction bases left unmatched: 6. CDR3 length: 13 amino acids. The CDR3 DNA sequence: TGTGCCAGCAGCAGGGACAGGAACCGTGGCTACACCTTC. Its protein is CASSRDRNRGYTF.

The genes are TRBV28 and TRBJ1-2, with D maybe TRBD1 (5 bases). Germline V gene lookup returns CDR1 MDHEN and CDR2 SYDVKM. The V end was cut by 6 bases, the J end by 4 bases, with 12 bases between. This CDR3 region has 13 residues. This CDR3 is CASSSQGPYGYTF. The CDR3 DNA sequence: TGTGCCAGCAGCTCTCAGGGCCCCTATGGCTACACCTTC.

This chain links TRBV7-3 with TRBJ2-5; a weak D match, TRBD2 (6 bases). Germline V gene data show CDR1 as SGHTA and CDR2 as FQGTGA. This CDR3 has 13 residues. Trimming took off 4 bases at V and 3 bases at J, with 9 bases between the two ends. The CDR3 spells CASSSTREETQYF. The DNA of the CDR3 is TGTGCCAGCAGCTCGACTAGGGAAGAGACCCAGTACTTC.

This clone was found once. The chain links TRBV2 to TRBJ2-5; 10 positions agree with TRBD1. With V trimmed by 5 bases and J by 4 bases, 10 bases remained unmatched. Germline V CDR1 and CDR2: SNHLY, FYNNEI. This CDR3 has 16 residues. This CDR3 reads CASSSPGTGVRETQYF. The CDR3 coding sequence is TGTGCCAGCAGTTCCCCCGGGACAGGGGTTCGAGAGACCCAGTACTTC.